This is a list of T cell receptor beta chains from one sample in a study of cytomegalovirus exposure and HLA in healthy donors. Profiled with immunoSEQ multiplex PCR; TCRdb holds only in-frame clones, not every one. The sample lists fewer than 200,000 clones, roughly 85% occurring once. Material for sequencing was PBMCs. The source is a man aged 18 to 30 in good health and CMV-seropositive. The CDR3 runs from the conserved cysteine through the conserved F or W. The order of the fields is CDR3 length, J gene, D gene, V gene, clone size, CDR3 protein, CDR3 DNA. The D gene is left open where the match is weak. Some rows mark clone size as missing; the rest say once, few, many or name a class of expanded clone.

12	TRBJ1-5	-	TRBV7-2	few	CASSPFNQPQHF	TGTGCCAGCAGCCCCTTCAATCAGCCCCAGCATTTT
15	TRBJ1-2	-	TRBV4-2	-	CASSQDRQGSYGYTF	TGTGCCAGCAGCCAAGATCGGCAGGGAAGCTATGGCTACACCTTC
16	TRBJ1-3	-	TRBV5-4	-	CASSSDWTVSGNTIYF	TGTGCCAGCAGCTCCGATTGGACAGTCTCTGGAAACACCATATATTTT
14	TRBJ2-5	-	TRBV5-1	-	CASSLSSPQETQYF	TGCGCCAGCAGCTTGTCCTCCCCCCAAGAGACCCAGTACTTC
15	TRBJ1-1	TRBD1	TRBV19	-	CASSAGTGWSTEAFF	TGTGCCAGTAGTGCCGGGACAGGGTGGAGCACTGAAGCTTTCTTT
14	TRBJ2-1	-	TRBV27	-	CASQSATAGNEQFF	TGTGCCAGCCAAAGCGCGACCGCTGGGAATGAGCAGTTCTTC
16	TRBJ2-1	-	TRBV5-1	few	CASSPIRLTGEGEQFF	TGCGCCAGCAGCCCCATTCGTTTAACGGGGGAAGGTGAGCAGTTCTTC
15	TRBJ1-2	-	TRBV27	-	CASSLSPGGRSGYTF	TGTGCCAGCAGTTTATCCCCCGGGGGTAGGAGTGGCTACACCTTC
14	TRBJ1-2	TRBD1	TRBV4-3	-	CASSHLTGGDGYTF	TGCGCCAGCAGCCACCTGACAGGGGGCGACGGCTACACCTTC
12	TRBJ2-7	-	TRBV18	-	CASSQDSYEQYF	TGTGCCAGCTCCCAGGACAGCTACGAGCAGTACTTC
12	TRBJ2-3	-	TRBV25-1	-	CATSQTEYTQYF	TGTGCCACCAGCCAAACAGAATATACGCAGTATTTT
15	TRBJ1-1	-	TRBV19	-	CASSPWRAQGTEAFF	TGTGCCAGTAGTCCTTGGAGGGCCCAGGGCACTGAAGCTTTCTTT
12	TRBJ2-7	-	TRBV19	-	CASSEQGGKQYF	TGTGCCAGTAGTGAACAGGGTGGGAAGCAGTACTTC
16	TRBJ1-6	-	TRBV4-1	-	CASSQELGDLNSPLHF	TGCGCCAGCAGCCAAGAACTAGGGGACTTGAATTCACCCCTCCACTTT
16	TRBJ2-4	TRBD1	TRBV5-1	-	CASSSLQGADKNSQYF	TGCGCCAGCAGCTCGCTACAGGGGGCGGACAAAAACAGTCAGTACTTC
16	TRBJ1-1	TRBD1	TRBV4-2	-	CASSQEVGQGGTEAFF	TGTGCCAGCAGCCAAGAAGTCGGACAGGGAGGGACTGAAGCTTTCTTT
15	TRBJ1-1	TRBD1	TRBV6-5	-	CASSYYGQGNTEAFF	TGTGCCAGCAGTTACTATGGACAGGGCAACACTGAAGCTTTCTTT
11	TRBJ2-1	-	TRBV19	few	CASNSYNEQFF	TGTGCCAGCAACAGTTACAATGAGCAGTTCTTC
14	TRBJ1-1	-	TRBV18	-	CASSPGQRNTEAFF	TGTGCCAGCTCACCAGGACAGCGGAACACTGAAGCTTTCTTT
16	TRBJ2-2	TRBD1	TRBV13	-	CASSLGDRANTGELFF	TGTGCCAGCAGCTTAGGGGACAGGGCGAACACCGGGGAGCTGTTTTTT
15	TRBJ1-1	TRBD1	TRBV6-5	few	CASNLRGTGGTEAFF	TGTGCCAGCAACCTCCGTGGGACAGGGGGCACTGAAGCTTTCTTT
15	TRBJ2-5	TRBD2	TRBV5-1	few	CASSPGTRGGETQYF	TGCGCCAGCAGCCCCGGGACTAGGGGCGGAGAGACCCAGTACTTC
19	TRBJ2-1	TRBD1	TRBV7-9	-	CASSSNNIAGTAGYNEQFF	TGTGCCAGCAGCAGCAACAATATCGCCGGGACAGCTGGCTACAATGAGCAGTTCTTC
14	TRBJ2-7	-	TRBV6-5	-	CASSRTGATYEQYF	TGTGCCAGCAGTCGTACAGGCGCTACCTACGAGCAGTACTTC
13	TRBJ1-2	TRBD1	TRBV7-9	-	CASSLTGQDGYTF	TGTGCCAGCAGCTTAACCGGACAGGATGGCTACACCTTC
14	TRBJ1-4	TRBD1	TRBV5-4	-	CASSTGTGLEKLFF	TGTGCCAGCAGCACCGGGACAGGGCTCGAAAAACTGTTTTTT
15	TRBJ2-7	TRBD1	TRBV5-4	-	CASSKTGTGAYEQYF	TGTGCCAGCAGCAAAACCGGGACAGGGGCCTACGAGCAGTACTTC
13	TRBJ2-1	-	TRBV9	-	CASSGQFENEQFF	TGTGCCAGCAGCGGGCAGTTTGAAAATGAGCAGTTCTTC
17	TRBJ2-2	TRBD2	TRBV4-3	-	CASRATLAGEGTGELFF	TGCGCCAGCAGGGCGACACTAGCGGGGGAGGGCACCGGGGAGCTGTTTTTT
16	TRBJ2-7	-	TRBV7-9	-	CASSKAAGGPDYEQYF	TGTGCCAGCAGCAAAGCAGCCGGGGGGCCGGACTACGAGCAGTACTTC
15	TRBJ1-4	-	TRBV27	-	CASSGTGILSEKLFF	TGTGCCAGCAGTGGAACAGGGATACTGAGTGAAAAACTGTTTTTT
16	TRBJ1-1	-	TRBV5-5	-	CASSLAAGLWDTEAFF	TGTGCCAGCAGCTTGGCCGCAGGGCTTTGGGACACTGAAGCTTTCTTT
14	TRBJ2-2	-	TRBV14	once	CASSQDWASGELFF	TGTGCCAGCAGCCAAGATTGGGCCTCGGGGGAGCTGTTTTTT
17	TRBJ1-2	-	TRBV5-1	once	CASSLGLDRGSDYGYTF	TGCGCCAGCAGCTTGGGCCTGGACCGAGGGAGCGACTATGGCTACACCTTC
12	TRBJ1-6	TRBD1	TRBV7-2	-	CASSGTVRTLYF	TGTGCCAGCAGCGGGACAGTTCGAACCCTCTACTTT
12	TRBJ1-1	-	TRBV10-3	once	CAISEASTEAFF	TGTGCCATCAGTGAGGCGTCCACTGAAGCTTTCTTT
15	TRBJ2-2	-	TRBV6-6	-	CASKPTGANTGELFF	TGTGCCAGCAAACCGACGGGGGCGAACACCGGGGAGCTGTTTTTT
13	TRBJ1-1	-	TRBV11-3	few	CASGLQENTEAFF	TGTGCCAGCGGGTTACAGGAGAACACTGAAGCTTTCTTT
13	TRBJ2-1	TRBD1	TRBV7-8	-	CASSTGGANEQFF	TGTGCCAGCTCGACAGGGGGAGCGAATGAGCAGTTCTTC
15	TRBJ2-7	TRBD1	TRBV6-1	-	CASSLSGTGPLEQYF	TGTGCCAGCAGTCTCTCCGGGACAGGGCCGCTCGAGCAGTACTTC
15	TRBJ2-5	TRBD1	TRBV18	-	CASSLGQGARETQYF	TGTGCCAGCTCACTCGGACAGGGGGCACGGGAGACCCAGTACTTC
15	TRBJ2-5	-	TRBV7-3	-	CASSLTPGLQETQYF	TGTGCCAGCAGCTTAACTCCCGGACTACAAGAGACCCAGTACTTC
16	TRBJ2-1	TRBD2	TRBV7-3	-	CASSLGLAGGLGEQFF	TGTGCCAGCAGCCTGGGACTAGCGGGGGGGCTTGGTGAGCAGTTCTTC
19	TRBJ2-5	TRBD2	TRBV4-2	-	CASSQENDPSGVLLETQYF	TGTGCCAGCAGCCAAGAGAACGATCCGAGCGGGGTCCTATTAGAGACCCAGTACTTC
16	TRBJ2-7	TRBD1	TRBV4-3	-	CASSQEKDRGLYEQYF	TGCGCCAGCAGCCAGGAAAAGGACAGGGGGCTGTACGAGCAGTACTTC
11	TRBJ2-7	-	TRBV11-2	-	CASSFAREQYF	TGTGCCAGCAGCTTCGCGCGCGAGCAGTACTTC
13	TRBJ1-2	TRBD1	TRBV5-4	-	CASSQGQAEGYTF	TGTGCCAGCAGCCAGGGACAGGCGGAAGGCTACACCTTC
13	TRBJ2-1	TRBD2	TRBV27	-	CASGRISYNEQFF	TGTGCCTCCGGGAGGATCTCCTACAATGAGCAGTTCTTC